This T cell receptor (beta chain) originates from a study of cytomegalovirus exposure and HLA in healthy donors. Study-wide context: Of all 400 or so donors who were genotyped, 81% belonged to the Caucasian-associated ancestry cluster.

Study-level findings and limits: The authors listed over 150 TCR beta chains as cytomegalovirus-associated. TCR beta V- and J-gene trimming, according to a later analysis, was linked to a missense DCLRE1C variant.

V was clipped by 6 bases and J by 5 bases; unmatched bases: 5. The length of the CDR3 is 14 residues. The V gene's germline CDR1 is MNHEY and CDR2 SVGAGI. Both 60 Vbeta primers and 13 Jbeta primers went into the PCR. Using immunoSEQ multiplex PCR, the repertoire was profiled, and TCRdb retains in-frame clones only, with some absent. This sample yields roughly 150,000 clones, of which roughly 76% are seen a single time; approximately 1.1% belongs to the top ten. Note on this clone: The antigen is unknown.

The receptor's source is a female donor in good health and CMV-seronegative. The sample was PBMCs. The V and J genes are TRBV6-5 and TRBJ2-2, with TRBD2 matching over 8 bases. CDR3 DNA: TGTGCCAGCAGAGCGGGAGCGGAGACCGGGGAGCTGTTTTTT. It codes for CASRAGAETGELFF.